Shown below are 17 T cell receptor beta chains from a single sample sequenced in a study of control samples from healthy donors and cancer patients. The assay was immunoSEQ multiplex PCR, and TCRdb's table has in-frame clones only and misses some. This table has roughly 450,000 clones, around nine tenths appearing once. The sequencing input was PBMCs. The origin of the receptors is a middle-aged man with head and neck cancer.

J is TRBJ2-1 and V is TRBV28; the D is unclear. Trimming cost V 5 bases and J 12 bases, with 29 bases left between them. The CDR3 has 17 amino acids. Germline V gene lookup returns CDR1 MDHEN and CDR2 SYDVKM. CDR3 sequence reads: CASSPSLLATTAKGQFF. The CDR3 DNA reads TGTGCCAGCAGTCCCTCCCTTTTGGCTACAACCGCCAAAGGGCAGTTCTTC.

CDR3 sequence reads: CASSDSGQGSRGSSYNEQFF. CDR3 nucleotide sequence: TGTGCCAGCAGCGATTCGGGACAGGGAAGCAGAGGGAGCTCCTACAATGAGCAGTTCTTC. J is TRBJ2-1 and V is TRBV12-1; the tabulated D call, TRBD1, remains unverified against the DNA. TRBV12-1 is marked as a pseudogene. This CDR3 has 20 residues.

The CDR3 nucleotides are TGTGCCAGCAGTTACTCGTCCGGGACTGGGGCCAACGTCCTGACTTTC. Translating gives CASSYSSGTGANVLTF. The chain combines TRBV6-5 with TRBJ2-6; D is perhaps TRBD2 (5 bases). V gave up 0 bases and J gave up 2 bases, with 8 bases separating them. From germline, CDR1 is MNHEY and CDR2 SVGAGI. The CDR3 has 16 residues.

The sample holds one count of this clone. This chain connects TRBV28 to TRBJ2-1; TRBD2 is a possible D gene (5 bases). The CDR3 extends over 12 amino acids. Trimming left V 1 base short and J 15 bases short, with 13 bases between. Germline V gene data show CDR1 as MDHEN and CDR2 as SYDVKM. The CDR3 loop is CASSLLHEGRFF. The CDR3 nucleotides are TGTGCCAGCAGTTTATTGCATGAGGGTCGGTTCTTC. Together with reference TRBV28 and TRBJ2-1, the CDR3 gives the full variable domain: DVKVTQSSRYLVKRTGEKVFLECVQDMDHENMFWYRQDPGLGLRLIYFSYDVKMKEKGDIPEGYSVSREKKERFSLILESASTNQTSMYLCASSLLHEGRFFGPGTRLTVL.

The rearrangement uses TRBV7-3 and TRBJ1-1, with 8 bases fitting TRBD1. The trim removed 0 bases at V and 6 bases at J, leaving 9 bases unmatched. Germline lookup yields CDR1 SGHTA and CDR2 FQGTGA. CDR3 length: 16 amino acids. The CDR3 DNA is TGTGCCAGCAGCTTAACGGGGGCGACAGGGGTATCTGAAGCTTTCTTT. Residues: CASSLTGATGVSEAFF. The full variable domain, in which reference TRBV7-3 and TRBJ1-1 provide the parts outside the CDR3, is GAGVSQTPSNKVTEKGKYVELRCDPISGHTALYWYRQSLGQGPEFLIYFQGTGAADDSGLPNDRFFAVRPEGSVSTLKIQRTERGDSAVYLCASSLTGATGVSEAFFGQGTRLTVV.

The CDR3 bases are TGCGCCAGCAGCGCCGAACGGGAGACCCAGTACTTC. As protein: CASSAERETQYF. This chain connects TRBV5-1 to TRBJ2-5; D is ambiguous. CDR1 and CDR2 (germline): SGHRS, YFSETQ. Deletions cut 4 bases from V and 5 bases from J, with 9 bases between. CDR3 length equals 12 residues.

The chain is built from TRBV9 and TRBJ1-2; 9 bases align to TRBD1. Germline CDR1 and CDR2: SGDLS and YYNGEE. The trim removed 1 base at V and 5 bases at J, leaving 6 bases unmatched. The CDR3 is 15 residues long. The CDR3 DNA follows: TGTGCCAGCAGCGTACTCGGGACAGGGACTTATGGCTACACCTTC. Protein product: CASSVLGTGTYGYTF. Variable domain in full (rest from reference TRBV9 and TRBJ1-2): DSGVTQTPKHLITATGQRVTLRCSPRSGDLSVYWYQQSLDQGLQFLIQYYNGEERAKGNILERFSAQQFPDLHSELNLSSLELGDSALYFCASSVLGTGTYGYTFGSGTRLTVV.

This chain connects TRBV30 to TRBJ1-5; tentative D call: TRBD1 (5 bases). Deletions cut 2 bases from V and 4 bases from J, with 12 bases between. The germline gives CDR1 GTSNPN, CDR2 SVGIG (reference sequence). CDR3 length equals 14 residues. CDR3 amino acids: CAWSSGTLNQPQHF. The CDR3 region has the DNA TGTGCCTGGAGTTCAGGGACGCTAAATCAGCCCCAGCATTTT.

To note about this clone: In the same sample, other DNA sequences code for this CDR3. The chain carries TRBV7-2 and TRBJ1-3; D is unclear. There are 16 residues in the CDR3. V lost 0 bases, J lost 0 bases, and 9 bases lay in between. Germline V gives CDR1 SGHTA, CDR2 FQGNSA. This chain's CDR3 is CASSLALGSSGNTIYF. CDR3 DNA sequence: TGTGCCAGCAGCTTAGCGCTGGGCAGCTCTGGAAACACCATATATTTT.

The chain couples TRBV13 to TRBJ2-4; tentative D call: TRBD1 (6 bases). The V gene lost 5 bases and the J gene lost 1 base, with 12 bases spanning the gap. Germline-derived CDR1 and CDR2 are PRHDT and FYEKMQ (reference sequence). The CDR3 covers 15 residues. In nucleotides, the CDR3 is TGTGCCAGCAGCCCAGGTGGACAGGCCAAAAACATTCAGTACTTC. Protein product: CASSPGGQAKNIQYF.

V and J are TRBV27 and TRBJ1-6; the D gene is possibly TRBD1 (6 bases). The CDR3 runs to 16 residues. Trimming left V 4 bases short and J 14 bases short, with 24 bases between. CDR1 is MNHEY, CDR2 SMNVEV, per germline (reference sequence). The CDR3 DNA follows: TGTGCCAGCAGTTCGATTCCCTGGACAGCTTCTGTCACCCTCCACTTT. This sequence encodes CASSSIPWTASVTLHF.

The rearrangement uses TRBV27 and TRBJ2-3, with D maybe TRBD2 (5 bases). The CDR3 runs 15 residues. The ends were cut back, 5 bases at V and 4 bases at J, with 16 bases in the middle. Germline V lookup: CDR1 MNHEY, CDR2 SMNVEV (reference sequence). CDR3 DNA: TGTGCCAGCAGTGCACTAGTGACCTCCCCAGATACGCAGTATTTT. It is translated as CASSALVTSPDTQYF.

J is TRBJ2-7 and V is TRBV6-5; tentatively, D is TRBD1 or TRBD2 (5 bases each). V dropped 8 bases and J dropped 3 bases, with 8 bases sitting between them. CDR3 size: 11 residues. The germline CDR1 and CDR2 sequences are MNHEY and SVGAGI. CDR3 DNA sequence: TGTGCCAGCGGGGACCTCTACGAGCAGTACTTC. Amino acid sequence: CASGDLYEQYF.

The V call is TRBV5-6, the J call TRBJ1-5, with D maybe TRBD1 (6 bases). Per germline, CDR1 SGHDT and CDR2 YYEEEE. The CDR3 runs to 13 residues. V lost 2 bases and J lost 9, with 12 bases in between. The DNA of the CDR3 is TGTGCCAGCAGCTTAGGGACAAAAGCGCCCCAGCATTTT. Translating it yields CASSLGTKAPQHF.

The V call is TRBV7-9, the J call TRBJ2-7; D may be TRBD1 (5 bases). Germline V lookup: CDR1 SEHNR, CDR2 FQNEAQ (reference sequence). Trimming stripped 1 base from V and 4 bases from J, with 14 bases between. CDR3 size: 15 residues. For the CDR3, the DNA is TGTGCCAGCAGCTTAGAGTTTCAGGGTAGTTACGAGCAGTACTTC. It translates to CASSLEFQGSYEQYF. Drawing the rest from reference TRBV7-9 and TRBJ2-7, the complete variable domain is DTGVSQNPRHKITKRGQNVTFRCDPISEHNRLYWYRQTLGQGPEFLTYFQNEAQLEKSRLLSDRFSAERPKGSFSTLEIQRTEQGDSAMYLCASSLEFQGSYEQYFGPGTRLTVT.

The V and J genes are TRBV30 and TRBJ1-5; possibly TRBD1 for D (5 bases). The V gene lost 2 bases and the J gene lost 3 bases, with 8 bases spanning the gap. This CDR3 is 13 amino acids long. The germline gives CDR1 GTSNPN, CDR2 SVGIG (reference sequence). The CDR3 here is CAWSSGFNQPQHF. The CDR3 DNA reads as TGTGCCTGGAGTTCAGGGTTCAATCAGCCCCAGCATTTT.

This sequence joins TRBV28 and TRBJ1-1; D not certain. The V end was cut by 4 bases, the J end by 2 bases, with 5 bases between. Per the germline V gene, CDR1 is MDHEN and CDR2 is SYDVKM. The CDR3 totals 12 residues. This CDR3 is CASSSSNTEAFF. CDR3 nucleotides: TGTGCCAGCAGTTCCAGTAACACTGAAGCTTTCTTT.